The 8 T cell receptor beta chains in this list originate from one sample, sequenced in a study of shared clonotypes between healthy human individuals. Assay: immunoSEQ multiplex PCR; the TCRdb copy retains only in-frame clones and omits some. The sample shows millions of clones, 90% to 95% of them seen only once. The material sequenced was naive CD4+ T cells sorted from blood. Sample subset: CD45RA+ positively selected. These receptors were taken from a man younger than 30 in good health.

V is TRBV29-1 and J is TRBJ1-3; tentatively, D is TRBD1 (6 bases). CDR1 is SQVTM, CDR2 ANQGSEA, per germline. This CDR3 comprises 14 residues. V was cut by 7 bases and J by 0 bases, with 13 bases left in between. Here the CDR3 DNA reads TGCAGCGCGGATGACAGGCGCTCTGGAAACACCATATATTTT. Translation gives CSADDRRSGNTIYF.

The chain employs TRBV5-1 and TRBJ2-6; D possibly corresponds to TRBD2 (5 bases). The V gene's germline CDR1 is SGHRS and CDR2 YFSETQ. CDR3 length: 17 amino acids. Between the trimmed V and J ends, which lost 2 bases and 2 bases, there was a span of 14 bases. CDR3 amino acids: CASSFAGEGTGANVLTF. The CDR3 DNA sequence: TGCGCCAGCAGCTTCGCCGGAGAGGGCACTGGGGCCAACGTCCTGACTTTC.

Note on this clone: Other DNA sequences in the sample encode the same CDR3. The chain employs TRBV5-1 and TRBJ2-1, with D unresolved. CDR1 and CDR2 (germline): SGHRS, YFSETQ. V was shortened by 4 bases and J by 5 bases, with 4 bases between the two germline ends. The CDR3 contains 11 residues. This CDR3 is CASSQNNEQFF. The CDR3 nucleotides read TGCGCCAGCAGCCAAAACAATGAGCAGTTCTTC.

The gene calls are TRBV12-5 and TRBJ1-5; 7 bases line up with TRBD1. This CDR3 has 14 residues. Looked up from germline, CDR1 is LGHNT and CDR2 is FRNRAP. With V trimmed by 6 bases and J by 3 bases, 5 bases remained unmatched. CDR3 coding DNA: TGTGCTAGTGGCCCGGACAGGCTCAATCAGCCCCAGCATTTT. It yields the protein CASGPDRLNQPQHF.

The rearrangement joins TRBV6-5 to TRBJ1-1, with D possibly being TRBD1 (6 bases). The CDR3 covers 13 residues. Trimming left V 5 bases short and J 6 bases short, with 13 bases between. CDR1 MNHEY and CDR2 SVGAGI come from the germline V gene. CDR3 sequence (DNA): TGTGCCAGCAGTACCTCGGGGGGCCCTGAAGCTTTCTTT. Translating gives CASSTSGGPEAFF.

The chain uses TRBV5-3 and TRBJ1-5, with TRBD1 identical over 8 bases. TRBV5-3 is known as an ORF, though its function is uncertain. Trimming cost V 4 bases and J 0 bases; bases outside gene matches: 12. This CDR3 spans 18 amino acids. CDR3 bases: TGTGCCAGAAGCGATAAGAGGGACAGGACTAATAGCAATCAGCCCCAGCATTTT. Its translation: CARSDKRDRTNSNQPQHF.

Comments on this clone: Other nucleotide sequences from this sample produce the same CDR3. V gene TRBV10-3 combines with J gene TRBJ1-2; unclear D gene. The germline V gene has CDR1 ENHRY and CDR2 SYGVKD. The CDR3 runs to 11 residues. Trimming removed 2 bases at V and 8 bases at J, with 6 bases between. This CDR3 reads CAISEGLGYTF. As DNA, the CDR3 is TGTGCCATCAGTGAGGGATTGGGCTACACCTTC.

CDR3: CASAPRRETQYF. The CDR3 DNA reads TGTGCCAGTGCTCCTCGGAGAGAGACCCAGTACTTC. The rearrangement links TRBV6-1 to TRBJ2-5; D gene ambiguous. V lost 9 bases and J 4 bases, leaving 12 bases between the germline ends. CDR1 is MNHNS, CDR2 SASEGT, per germline. The CDR3 length is 12 residues.